These T cell receptor beta chains were read from a single sample in a study of metastatic and nonmetastatic thyroid tumors. TCRdb reanalyzed the PCR reads via MiXCR. The table records some 30,000 clones, roughly a third of them present only once. Sequenced material: tumor tissue. The receptors here all came from a female donor with papillary thyroid cancer or a benign thyroid nodule (not recorded which). Some clones in this sample may be carry-over from other donors' samples. CDR3s include the opening cysteine and the closing phenylalanine or tryptophan. The order of the fields is V gene, J gene, D gene, clone size, CDR3 DNA, CDR3 protein. A D gene is named only where the DNA matches it firmly. The size of a clone is reported for some rows only, either as once, few or many, or as a class for expanded clones.

>TRBV28|TRBJ2-1|TRBD2|few
TGTGCCAGCAGCCTCCCAGCGGGAGAGCAGTTCTTC
CASSLPAGEQFF
>TRBV24-1|TRBJ2-7|.|few
TGTGCCACCAGTGATTTTTCTAGAAGCCACGAGCAGTACTTC
CATSDFSRSHEQYF
>TRBV6-4|TRBJ2-2|.|.
TGTGCCAGCAGCGGAACGGAAACCGGGGAGCTGTTTTTT
CASSGTETGELFF
>TRBV4-1|TRBJ1-5|.|once
TGCGCCAGCAGCCAAGTACAGGGAAGTAATCAGCCCCAGCATTTT
CASSQVQGSNQPQHF
>TRBV20-1|TRBJ1-1|.|few
TGCAGTGCACACAAGCAGGGTTACACTGAAGCTTTCTTT
CSAHKQGYTEAFF
>TRBV24-1|TRBJ2-1|TRBD1|.
TGTGCCACCAGTGGTGACAGGGGGCGTTACAATGAGCAGTTCTTC
CATSGDRGRYNEQFF
>TRBV28|TRBJ1-2|.|.
TGTGCCAGCAGTTTAAACACCCACTATGGCTACACCTTC
CASSLNTHYGYTF
>TRBV6-5|TRBJ2-1|.|few
TGTGCCAGCAGTTATAAATCCTACAATGAGCAGTTCTTC
CASSYKSYNEQFF
>TRBV19|TRBJ1-2|.|few
TGTGCCAGTATACCCGATCGGGACTCCATCTATGGCTACACCTTC
CASIPDRDSIYGYTF
>TRBV27|TRBJ2-1|TRBD2|.
TGTGCCAGCAGTCGCCTTAGGGCTAGCGGGAGGGCCCCTCTTGAGCAGTTCTTC
CASSRLRASGRAPLEQFF
>TRBV28|TRBJ2-2|.|.
TGTGCCAGCAGTTTAGGGCAGGTGGATACCGGGGAGCTGTTTTTT
CASSLGQVDTGELFF
>TRBV18|TRBJ2-5|TRBD2|few
TGTGCCAGCTCATCACGACTAGCGGGAGGTCCACAAGAGACCCAGTACTTC
CASSSRLAGGPQETQYF
>TRBV5-1|TRBJ1-2|TRBD1|once
TGCGCCAGCAGCTTCGGACAGGGCGGGAGCACCTTC
CASSFGQGGSTF
>TRBV28|TRBJ1-1|.|.
TGTGCCAGCAGTTTCCTGGACGGTGGGGCCACTGAAGCTTTCTTT
CASSFLDGGATEAFF
>TRBV19|TRBJ2-1|TRBD1|.
TGTGCCAGTAGGTGGGACAGGGGATCGAATGAGCAGTTCTTC
CASRWDRGSNEQFF
>TRBV5-1|TRBJ1-2|.|few
TGCGCCAGCAGCCCTCTATTACAGGGTGGTGGCTACACCTTC
CASSPLLQGGGYTF
>TRBV7-3|TRBJ2-5|.|few
TGTGCCAGCATCCACCTCGGTGGGAGAGGCGAGACCCAGTACTTC
CASIHLGGRGETQYF